The 27 T cell receptor beta chains presented below share a single source sample, sequenced in a study of blood T cell repertoires in COVID-19. The repertoire was sequenced with immunoSEQ multiplex PCR; TCRdb's copy has only in-frame clones and lacks some. The sample records around 130,000 clones, around 90% being singletons. The specimen sequenced was peripheral blood. Receptors originate from a man in his sixties with active or convalescent COVID-19.

The sample holds many counts of this clone. The genes are TRBV7-6 and TRBJ2-1, with 9 bases matching TRBD2. The CDR3 extends over 15 amino acids. The germline V gene encodes CDR1 SGHVS and CDR2 FNYEAQ. V lost 0 bases and J lost 9; bases outside the gene matches: 6. CDR3 DNA sequence: TGTGCCAGCAGCTTAGCGGCAGTAGCGGGAGTTGAGCAGTTCTTC. Protein: CASSLAAVAGVEQFF.

The chain recombines TRBV6-2 or TRBV6-3 with TRBJ1-1; 7 bases fit TRBD1. The germline V gene has CDR1 MNHEY and CDR2 SVGEGT. The CDR3 contains 14 residues. V lost 0 bases to trimming and J lost 6 bases; unmatched junction nucleotides: 4. In DNA form, the CDR3 reads TGTGCCAGCAGTTACTCAGGGGGCATCGCTGAAGCTTTCTTT. Translating gives CASSYSGGIAEAFF.

The sample holds one count of this clone. This chain uses TRBV10-2 with TRBJ1-1, with D hard to call. This CDR3 region has 12 residues. V lost 5 bases, J lost 1 base, and 5 bases lay in between. Looked up from germline, CDR1 is WSHSY and CDR2 is SAAADI. The CDR3 loop is CASSWANTEAFF. The CDR3 coding sequence is TGCGCCAGCAGTTGGGCGAACACTGAAGCTTTCTTT.

J is TRBJ2-7 and V is TRBV7-2; 11 bases align to TRBD2. The length of the CDR3 is 16 residues. The junction had 6 bases not matched to a gene; V was cut back by 4 bases and J by 1 base. Germline CDR1 SGHTA, CDR2 FQGNSA. Written as DNA, the CDR3 is TGTGCCAGCAGCTCCTTAGCGGGAGGGCCGTCCTACGAGCAGTACTTC. It specifies CASSSLAGGPSYEQYF.

The gene calls are TRBV5-4 and TRBJ2-5, with 7 nucleotides matching TRBD1. CDR1 and CDR2 (germline): SGHNT, YYREEE (reference sequence). The CDR3 loop spans 13 amino acids. Unmatched junction bases numbered 3, after V lost 3 bases and J lost 4 bases. CDR3 residues: CASSSTGVETQYF. CDR3 nucleotide sequence: TGTGCCAGCAGCTCTACAGGGGTAGAGACCCAGTACTTC. Drawing the rest from reference TRBV5-4 and TRBJ2-5, the complete variable domain is ETGVTQSPTHLIKTRGQQVTLRCSSQSGHNTVSWYQQALGQGPQFIFQYYREEENGRGNFPPRFSGLQFPNYSSELNVNALELDDSALYLCASSSTGVETQYFGPGTRLLVL.

The chain has TRBV29-1 and TRBJ1-5; 8 nucleotides line up with TRBD1. The germline gives CDR1 SQVTM, CDR2 ANQGSEA. Trimming cost V 7 bases and J 4 bases; bases outside gene matches: 6. The CDR3 totals 13 residues. CDR3 sequence: CSASTGVNQPQHF. The CDR3 coding sequence is TGCAGCGCGTCGACAGGGGTAAATCAGCCCCAGCATTTT. Variable domain in full (rest from reference TRBV29-1 and TRBJ1-5): SAVISQKPSRDICQRGTSLTIQCQVDSQVTMMFWYRQQPGQSLTLIATANQGSEATYESGFVIDKFPISRPNLTFSTLTVSNMSPEDSSIYLCSASTGVNQPQHFGDGTRLSIL.

The chain joins TRBV29-1 to TRBJ2-3; D is perhaps TRBD2 (7 bases). The CDR3 runs to 13 residues. Looked up from germline, CDR1 is SQVTM and CDR2 is ANQGSEA. V was pared by 3 bases and J by 4 bases, with 11 bases between. CDR3 bases: TGCAGCGTTGATAACGGGGGGCCAGATACGCAGTATTTT. Its protein product is CSVDNGGPDTQYF.

Here the CDR3 reads CASSGAGGFSGELFF. In nucleotides, the CDR3 is TGTGCCAGCAGCGGAGCAGGAGGCTTTTCCGGGGAGCTGTTTTTT. V usage is TRBV7-9 and J usage is TRBJ2-2, with a possible D match to TRBD2 (5 bases). The germline V gene has CDR1 SEHNR and CDR2 FQNEAQ (reference sequence). The CDR3 covers 15 residues. Trimming took off 5 bases at V and 6 bases at J, with 16 bases between the two ends.

In its sample, this clone was seen a few times. CDR3 nucleotide sequence: TGTGCCAGCACCCCTTGGCGGGAGGCCCACGAGCAGTACTTC. Protein: CASTPWREAHEQYF. The V and J genes are TRBV2 and TRBJ2-7; 8 bases map to TRBD2. Germline V gene sequence: CDR1 SNHLY, CDR2 FYNNEI. J lost 5 bases, V lost 7 bases, and 10 bases had no gene match. CDR3 size: 14 residues.

The gene calls are TRBV19 and TRBJ2-1, with D perhaps TRBD2 (5 bases). The germline V and J ends were trimmed by 4 bases and 10 bases, with 14 bases remaining between them. Germline V gene sequence: CDR1 LNHDA, CDR2 SQIVND (reference sequence). The CDR3 is 13 residues long. CDR3 nucleotides: TGTGCCAGTAGTAGCATACCTAGCAGCGAGCAGTTCTTC. Protein product: CASSSIPSSEQFF.

CDR3 sequence reads: CASSYSKRTDTQYF. The CDR3 nucleotides are TGTGCCAGCAGTTACTCGAAGAGGACAGATACGCAGTATTTT. The chain couples TRBV6-2 or TRBV6-3 to TRBJ2-3, with D unclear. V shed 0 bases and J shed 3 bases, with 7 bases lying between them. Germline V gene data show CDR1 as MNHEY and CDR2 as SVGEGT. The CDR3 sequence is 14 residues long.

The genes are TRBV10-3 and TRBJ2-7; the D gene is possibly TRBD2 (7 bases). Trimming left V 8 bases short and J 5 bases short, with 19 bases between. CDR3 length: 14 amino acids. Germline V gene lookup returns CDR1 ENHRY and CDR2 SYGVKD. Written as DNA, the CDR3 is TGTGCCATCGCCCCCGGGCAGGGGAGGGACGAGCAGTACTTC. Its protein is CAIAPGQGRDEQYF.

V is TRBV5-1 and J is TRBJ2-7; 9 positions agree with TRBD2. Germline lookup yields CDR1 SGHRS and CDR2 YFSETQ. The CDR3 runs to 16 residues. V shed 0 bases, J shed 2 bases, and the junction held 6 bases outside the gene matches. CDR3 sequence reads: CASSLAASGKTYEQYF. The CDR3 DNA reads TGCGCCAGCAGCTTGGCAGCTAGCGGGAAAACCTACGAGCAGTACTTC. Full variable domain (remainder filled in from reference TRBV5-1 and TRBJ2-7): KAGVTQTPRYLIKTRGQQVTLSCSPISGHRSVSWYQQTPGQGLQFLFEYFSETQRNKGNFPGRFSGRQFSNSRSEMNVSTLELGDSALYLCASSLAASGKTYEQYFGPGTRLTVT.

CDR3 coding DNA: TGTGCCAGCGCCACTGGACAGGGTGGCACCGGGGAGCTGTTTTTT. It yields the protein CASATGQGGTGELFF. The V gene is TRBV28, the J gene TRBJ2-2, with TRBD1 identical over 8 bases. The CDR3 has 15 residues. Per germline, CDR1 MDHEN and CDR2 SYDVKM. Losses at the gene ends were 8 bases for V and 4 bases for J; bases not matched to a gene: 9.

The J gene is TRBJ2-3, the V gene TRBV10-3, with TRBD2 identical over 7 bases. Germline CDR1 reads ENHRY; CDR2 reads SYGVKD. The CDR3 totals 17 residues. V gave up 2 bases and J gave up 0 bases; unmatched junction bases: 8. The CDR3 region is CAISEASGAISTDTQYF. The CDR3 DNA reads TGTGCCATCAGTGAGGCTAGCGGAGCTATTAGCACAGATACGCAGTATTTT.

The chain carries TRBV5-1 and TRBJ2-2; D perhaps matches TRBD2 (6 bases). Trimming removed 7 bases from V and 1 base from J, with 14 bases in between. CDR1 is SGHRS, CDR2 YFSETQ, per germline. This CDR3 spans 15 amino acids. The CDR3 loop is CASQLLGGNTGELFF. CDR3 in DNA: TGCGCCAGCCAACTCTTGGGAGGGAACACCGGGGAGCTGTTTTTT.

J is TRBJ1-1 and V is TRBV27, with unresolved D. The V gene lost 3 bases and the J gene lost 5 bases, with 10 bases spanning the gap. This CDR3 comprises 13 residues. Germline assignment: CDR1 MNHEY and CDR2 SMNVEV (reference sequence). DNA for the CDR3: TGTGCCAGCAGTTTGAACCGGGAAACTGAAGCTTTCTTT. Translated, it gives CASSLNRETEAFF.

J is TRBJ1-5 and V is TRBV27; D unresolved. Germline V CDR1 and CDR2: MNHEY, SMNVEV (reference sequence). CDR3 length equals 16 residues. Trimming shortened V by 2 bases and J by 7 bases, and 18 bases separated the two germline ends. The CDR3 sequence is CASSLGPTLPGQPQHF. The DNA for the CDR3 is TGTGCCAGCAGTTTAGGGCCTACTCTGCCAGGACAGCCCCAGCATTTT.

As regards this clone: Other DNA sequences within the sample encode an identical CDR3. The chain carries TRBV5-6 and TRBJ1-1; maybe TRBD1 (5 bases). CDR3 length equals 14 residues. V lost 1 base, J lost 1 base, and 8 bases lay in between. The germline CDR1 and CDR2 sequences are SGHDT and YYEEEE. The CDR3 DNA follows: TGTGCCAGCAGCTTGCGCGGGGGGAACACTGAAGCTTTCTTT. Translation gives CASSLRGGNTEAFF.

V usage is TRBV5-6 and J usage is TRBJ1-4; 8 bases match TRBD1. The length of the CDR3 is 14 residues. V was clipped by 2 bases and J by 6 bases; unmatched bases: 3. Germline V gene lookup returns CDR1 SGHDT and CDR2 YYEEEE. CDR3 sequence reads: CASSFAGGDEKLFF. DNA of the CDR3: TGTGCCAGCAGCTTTGCAGGGGGCGATGAAAAACTGTTTTTT.

The genes are TRBV28 and TRBJ1-5; tentatively, D is TRBD1 (6 bases). The CDR3 sequence is 15 residues long. Germline V gene lookup returns CDR1 MDHEN and CDR2 SYDVKM. V was shortened by 10 bases and J by 3 bases, with 19 bases between the two germline ends. CDR3 sequence: CATNGQRSYNQPQHF. The CDR3 DNA reads TGTGCCACTAACGGACAGAGATCGTACAATCAGCCCCAGCATTTT.

V gene TRBV28 combines with J gene TRBJ2-7; 10 nucleotides line up with TRBD2. The CDR3 is made up of 16 amino acids. Trimming at V came to 4 bases and at J to 3 bases, leaving 9 bases not matched to a gene. CDR1 and CDR2 from the germline V gene are MDHEN and SYDVKM. The CDR3 DNA reads TGTGCCAGCAGTTCAGCCGGGACTAGCGTTTTCTACGAGCAGTACTTC. The encoded protein is CASSSAGTSVFYEQYF. Full variable domain (remainder filled in from reference TRBV28 and TRBJ2-7): DVKVTQSSRYLVKRTGEKVFLECVQDMDHENMFWYRQDPGLGLRLIYFSYDVKMKEKGDIPEGYSVSREKKERFSLILESASTNQTSMYLCASSSAGTSVFYEQYFGPGTRLTVT.

The rearrangement uses TRBV5-4 and TRBJ2-5, with a weak D call TRBD2 (5 bases). This CDR3 contains 13 residues. V lost 1 base and J 6 bases, leaving 10 bases between the germline ends. Germline CDR1 SGHNT, CDR2 YYREEE (reference sequence). In DNA form, the CDR3 reads TGTGCCAGCAGCTTGCCGGGGAAGAAGACCCAGTACTTC. Amino acid sequence: CASSLPGKKTQYF.

The chain employs TRBV11-2 and TRBJ2-1; D is possibly TRBD2 (6 bases). CDR3 size: 15 residues. From germline, CDR1 is SGHAT and CDR2 FQNNGV. The germline V and J ends were trimmed by 4 bases and 7 bases, with 17 bases remaining between them. The CDR3 region has the DNA TGTGCCAGCAGCTCGGTTAGCGGCTCCTTTAATGAGCAGTTCTTC. Its protein product is CASSSVSGSFNEQFF.

This sequence joins TRBV27 and TRBJ2-5; D gene uncertain. The CDR3 extends over 18 amino acids. With 1 base removed from V and 5 bases from J, the gap between germline ends came to 23 bases. Germline V gives CDR1 MNHEY, CDR2 SMNVEV (reference sequence). DNA for the CDR3: TGTGCCAGCAGTTTATTGCCCCCGTCATCCGTGTCGCGGGAGACCCAGTACTTC. It encodes CASSLLPPSSVSRETQYF.

This chain joins TRBV5-6 and TRBJ1-2, with TRBD1 matching 11 bases. CDR1 and CDR2 (germline): SGHDT, YYEEEE. This CDR3 has 13 amino acids. The trim removed 2 bases at V and 10 bases at J, leaving 4 bases unmatched. The CDR3 loop is CASSFGTGGDYTF. DNA of the CDR3: TGTGCCAGCAGCTTCGGGACAGGGGGTGACTACACCTTC.

V gene TRBV28 combines with J gene TRBJ2-4; 7 positions match TRBD1. The CDR3 is 14 amino acids. The J segment lost 0 bases and the V segment lost 4 bases, leaving 0 bases of the junction unmatched. The germline gives CDR1 MDHEN, CDR2 SYDVKM. The CDR3 region is CASSYRGAKNIQYF. DNA for the CDR3: TGTGCCAGCAGTTACAGGGGAGCCAAAAACATTCAGTACTTC.